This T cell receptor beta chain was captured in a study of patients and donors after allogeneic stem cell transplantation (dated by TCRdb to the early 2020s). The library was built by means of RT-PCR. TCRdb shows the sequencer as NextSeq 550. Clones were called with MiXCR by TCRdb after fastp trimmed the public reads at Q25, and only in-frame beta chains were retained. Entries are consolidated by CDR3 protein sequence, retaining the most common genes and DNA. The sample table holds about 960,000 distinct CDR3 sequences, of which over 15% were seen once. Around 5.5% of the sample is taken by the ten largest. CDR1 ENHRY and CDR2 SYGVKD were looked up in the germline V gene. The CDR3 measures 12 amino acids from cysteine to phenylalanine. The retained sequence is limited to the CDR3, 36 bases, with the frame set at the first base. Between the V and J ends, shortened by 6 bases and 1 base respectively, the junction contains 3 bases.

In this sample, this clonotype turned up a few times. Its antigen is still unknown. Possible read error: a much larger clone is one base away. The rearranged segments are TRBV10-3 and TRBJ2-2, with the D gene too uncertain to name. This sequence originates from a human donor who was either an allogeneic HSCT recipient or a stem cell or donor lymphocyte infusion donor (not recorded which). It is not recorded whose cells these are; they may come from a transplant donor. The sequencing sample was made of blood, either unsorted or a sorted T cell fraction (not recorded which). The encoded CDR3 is CAISGNTGELFF. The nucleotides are TGTGCCATCAGCGGGAACACCGGGGAGCTGTTTTTT.